A selection of T cell receptor beta chains follows, all from one sample in a study of post-analysis software for immune sequencing data. TCRdb independently ran MiXCR on the PCR reads; one entry per CDR3 protein. The sample yields some 500,000 distinct CDR3 sequences, roughly 46% seen once. Sequencing was carried out using blood. The source of these receptors is a girl between 10 and 17 years old with multiple sclerosis. Each CDR3 is given without its conserved first and last residue. D genes are given only for firm matches. Clone size is not always given. Where it is, it says once, few, many or a class for expanded clones.

TRBJ2-7,TRBD1,TRBV12-3/TRBV12-4,-,ASSLAGTGVYEQY
TRBJ2-1,TRBD2,TRBV20-1,-,SAFMPPGLAGGPSYNEQF
TRBJ2-3,-,TRBV20-1,-,TARGGSTDTQY
TRBJ1-6,-,TRBV3-1,-,ASSQPGRGFVAPH
TRBJ2-7,-,TRBV5-5,few,ASSLPRDEQY
-,TRBD2,TRBV4-3,-,ASSHGLARIGYEQY
TRBJ2-1,-,TRBV4-1,-,ASSPGDKGGDNEQF
TRBJ1-2,-,TRBV12-3/TRBV12-4,many,ASRRNVQGNGYT
TRBJ2-1,-,TRBV6-6,-,ASSYGVRGTYNEQF
TRBJ1-2,-,TRBV29-1,-,SVQTGGGYT
TRBJ2-1,TRBD2,TRBV12-3/TRBV12-4,-,ASSLSLAGGNEQF
TRBJ2-1,-,TRBV27,few,ASSSSVSSYNEQF
TRBJ2-1,TRBD1,TRBV20-1,once,SARGRGVLRTGGFEEQF
TRBJ2-1,-,TRBV24-1,-,AVGTPGNNEQF
TRBJ1-1,-,TRBV14,-,ASSQVGRGWMNTEAF
TRBJ2-7,TRBD2,TRBV6-1,-,ASGRDKGIAGLYEQY
TRBJ2-3,-,TRBV7-3,-,ASSLMGTGSDTQY
TRBJ1-1,-,TRBV5-1,-,ASSYRDGGFMNTEAF
TRBJ2-7,-,TRBV7-8,-,ASRLAASPYEQY
TRBJ2-2,-,TRBV3-1,-,ASSQAAGSGGELF
TRBJ2-1,-,TRBV2,few,ASSVEGQSSYNEQF
TRBJ2-1,-,TRBV11-2,-,ASSLVSRSSYNEQF
TRBJ2-5,TRBD2,TRBV12-3/TRBV12-4,-,ASSPSRGLPCQETQY
TRBJ2-5,TRBD2,TRBV28,-,ASSSGIRTSGRRETQY
TRBJ2-7,-,TRBV20-1,once,SEPARQGYEQY
TRBJ1-1,-,TRBV9,-,ASSVEGRGNTEAF
TRBJ2-1,TRBD2,TRBV28,-,ASGTGTSGTPEQF
TRBJ2-2,-,TRBV5-5,-,ASSLGGSTGELF
TRBJ2-4,-,TRBV10-3,-,AISESTGGGKNIQY
TRBJ2-7,TRBD1,TRBV28,few,ASSLAGTGLGEQY
TRBJ1-1,TRBD1,TRBV12-3/TRBV12-4,-,ASKPGTGGAGEAF
TRBJ2-5,TRBD1,TRBV5-1,-,ASSTSGTGTWEQY
TRBJ2-3,-,TRBV7-3,-,ASSDFEGGDTQY
TRBJ2-3,-,TRBV30,-,AGRIRGTQY
TRBJ2-7,-,TRBV4-1,-,ASSQGRGSPYEQY
TRBJ2-4,TRBD1,TRBV7-9,-,ASSLAQGARNIQY
TRBJ1-2,-,TRBV9,few,ASSGTDKYGYGYT
TRBJ2-1,-,TRBV7-2,few,ASTETWAFALNENEQF
TRBJ2-5,-,TRBV5-1,-,ASSNWPGQETQY
TRBJ2-1,-,TRBV5-1,once,ASSRSPGPRLTGDLYNEQF
TRBJ2-1,TRBD2,TRBV7-2,-,ASSPLILAGVEQF
TRBJ2-1,TRBD2,TRBV20-1,-,SAKAVAGGTYNEQF
TRBJ1-5,-,TRBV6-1,-,ASSEEWQPSQPQH
TRBJ2-7,TRBD1,TRBV5-5,-,ASSVGTGGFFAYEQY
TRBJ2-7,TRBD2,TRBV7-3,-,ASSLDGRAGGGKQY
TRBJ1-2,TRBD1,TRBV11-2,few,ASSAPTGGNYGYT
TRBJ2-1,TRBD1,TRBV27,-,ASSLTGVAVYNEQF
TRBJ2-3,TRBD2,TRBV20-1,-,SANRGETDTQY
TRBJ1-1,-,TRBV7-9,once,ASTPIRHSLEAF
TRBJ2-5,-,TRBV4-1,few,ASSQGTVDQETQY
TRBJ1-6,-,TRBV27,-,ASSVLSSYNSPLH
TRBJ2-3,TRBD2,TRBV6-6,once,ASSPGLAGMDTQY
TRBJ1-1,-,TRBV7-2,-,ASSLAQPNTEAF
TRBJ2-3,-,TRBV6-6,-,ASSYGDWVTDTQY
TRBJ2-3,-,TRBV7-3,-,ASSPRLGPADTQY
TRBJ1-1,-,TRBV29-1,-,SVEGRGETEAF
TRBJ1-2,-,TRBV15,-,ATSSTENYGYT
TRBJ2-7,-,TRBV7-9,-,ASSLAMGPVYEQY
TRBJ2-1,-,TRBV15,few,ATSRDLSGRGDNEQF
TRBJ2-5,TRBD1,TRBV28,few,ASSDRGRETQY